This is a list of T cell receptor beta chains from one sample in a study of shared clonotypes between healthy human individuals. Generated by immunoSEQ multiplex PCR, the TCRdb table keeps only in-frame clones and is missing some. The table lists about 800,000 clones, just over 95% of them singletons. Input material: naive CD8+ T cells sorted from blood. Receptors were obtained from a man aged 25-40 years in good health. CDR3s include the opening cysteine and the closing phenylalanine or tryptophan. Each record gives: CDR3 protein, CDR3 DNA, J gene, V gene, clone size, D gene. D genes are given only for firm matches. Size is omitted from some rows. Given values are once, few, many or a class for expanded clones.

CASSKIRESQDTQYF	TGTGCCAGCAGCAAGATCCGGGAGTCACAAGATACGCAGTATTTT	TRBJ2-3	TRBV27	NA	NA
CASSAGGGLQETQYF	TGTGCCAGCAGCGCCGGGGGCGGACTGCAAGAGACCCAGTACTTC	TRBJ2-5	TRBV9	NA	NA
CAISDRGASGNTIYF	TGTGCCATCAGTGACCGGGGTGCCTCTGGAAACACCATATATTTT	TRBJ1-3	TRBV10-3	NA	NA
CASSTPKSSYNEQFF	TGTGCCAGCAGTACCCCCAAAAGCTCCTACAATGAGCAGTTCTTC	TRBJ2-1	TRBV28	NA	NA
CASSLGQGSTEAFF	TGTGCCAGCAGCTTGGGACAGGGGAGCACTGAAGCTTTCTTT	TRBJ1-1	TRBV7-3	NA	TRBD1
CATSSSGLSSYEQYF	TGTGCCACCAGTAGTAGCGGCCTGAGCTCCTACGAGCAGTACTTC	TRBJ2-7	TRBV15	NA	NA
CASSLASGGGTGELFF	TGTGCCAGCAGTTTGGCTAGCGGAGGCGGAACCGGGGAGCTGTTTTTT	TRBJ2-2	TRBV6-5	NA	TRBD2
CAISEVTAETQYF	TGTGCCATCAGTGAGGTTACAGCGGAGACCCAGTACTTC	TRBJ2-5	TRBV10-3	once	NA
CASSLLSWETQYF	TGTGCCAGCAGCTTATTGAGTTGGGAGACCCAGTACTTC	TRBJ2-5	TRBV11-2	once	NA
CASSPTGSGELFF	TGTGCCAGCAGCCCGACGGGGTCAGGGGAACTGTTTTTT	TRBJ1-4	TRBV5-6	NA	NA
CASSLSRGGNYGYTF	TGTGCCAGCAGTTTGTCCCGAGGCGGAAACTATGGCTACACCTTC	TRBJ1-2	TRBV27	NA	NA
CASSQSDGSGELFF	TGCGCCAGCAGCCAGAGTGATGGGTCCGGGGAGCTGTTTTTT	TRBJ2-2	TRBV4-3	NA	NA
CASGTPNYGYTF	TGTGCCAGCGGCACACCTAACTATGGCTACACCTTC	TRBJ1-2	TRBV27	NA	NA
CASSYLAGDRDEQFF	TGTGCCAGTAGTTATCTAGCGGGAGATCGGGATGAGCAGTTCTTC	TRBJ2-1	TRBV19	NA	TRBD2
CAWSVKSVVGTAHEKLFF	TGTGCCTGGAGTGTTAAGTCAGTCGTTGGGACAGCCCATGAAAAACTGTTTTTT	TRBJ1-4	TRBV30	NA	TRBD1
CASSFRTSGSSSEQYF	TGTGCCAGCAGTTTTCGGACTAGCGGGAGTAGTAGCGAGCAGTACTTC	TRBJ2-7	TRBV27	NA	TRBD2
CASSEGTSGISNEQFF	TGTGCCAGCAGCGAGGGGACTAGCGGAATTTCCAATGAGCAGTTCTTC	TRBJ2-1	TRBV7-9	NA	TRBD2
CASSWRDGPTYEQYF	TGCGCCAGCAGCTGGCGGGACGGACCGACCTACGAGCAGTACTTC	TRBJ2-7	TRBV5-1	once	NA
CASSAGSLHQETQYF	TGTGCCAGCAGTGCAGGGTCTTTGCACCAAGAGACCCAGTACTTC	TRBJ2-5	TRBV27	NA	NA
CASSQHHGLAGAYNEQFF	TGTGCCAGCAGCCAGCACCATGGACTAGCGGGAGCTTACAATGAGCAGTTCTTC	TRBJ2-1	TRBV14	NA	TRBD2
CASSEYKAETQYF	TGTGCCAGCAGTGAATATAAGGCGGAGACCCAGTACTTC	TRBJ2-5	TRBV25-1	NA	NA
CASRRTSGSLHEQFF	TGTGCCAGTCGTAGAACTAGCGGGAGTCTCCATGAGCAGTTCTTC	TRBJ2-1	TRBV19	NA	TRBD2
CASSVGGSGSEQYF	TGTGCCAGCAGCGTAGGGGGTAGCGGGAGCGAGCAGTACTTC	TRBJ2-7	TRBV9	NA	TRBD2
CASSLTGQGADTQYF	TGTGCCAGCAGCTTAACGGGACAGGGGGCAGATACGCAGTATTTT	TRBJ2-3	TRBV5-8	NA	TRBD1
CASSEPPRGTYSNQPQHF	TGTGCCAGCAGTGAACCTCCCAGGGGGACATATAGCAATCAGCCCCAGCATTTT	TRBJ1-5	TRBV6-1	NA	TRBD1
CSVSSGTGGYEQYF	TGCAGCGTTTCTTCCGGGACAGGGGGCTACGAGCAGTACTTC	TRBJ2-7	TRBV29-1	NA	TRBD1
CASSSGRGNEQFF	TGTGCCAGCAGCTCCGGGAGAGGCAATGAGCAGTTCTTC	TRBJ2-1	TRBV11-2	NA	NA
CASSLDGRSNEQFF	TGTGCCAGCAGCTTAGACGGGAGGAGTAATGAGCAGTTCTTC	TRBJ2-1	TRBV7-9	NA	TRBD2